This T cell receptor beta chain was observed in a study of T-cell reconstitution after alpha-beta-depleted transplantation in children. The CDR3 contains 12 residues. Trimming took off 5 bases at V and 4 bases at J, with 8 bases between the two ends. This clonotype was picked up many times. The antigen is not known. A TCRbeta library incorporating unique molecular identifiers was prepared. TCRdb redid the calling of the PCR reads with MiXCR, one entry per CDR3 protein. The table includes about 600,000 distinct CDR3 sequences, roughly 23% detected once. Findings and limits, study-wide: Expanded graft clones, several hundred of them, were reportedly the source of alpha-beta T cells about two months after transplant. For some patients, TCRbeta diversity was high at day 60 because of recipient T cells and thymic progenitors that survived. T-cell numbers and diversity one year post-transplant derived largely from freshly generated T cells.

The rearrangement uses TRBV12-3 or TRBV12-4 and TRBJ1-2; D uncertain. The starting material was PBMCs, mostly from graft donor cells, obtained 360 days after TCRalphabeta/CD19-depleted stem cell transplant. The clonotype originates from a boy under three years old who had a stem cell transplant for acute myeloid leukemia, so the T cells may come from the graft donor. DNA of the CDR3: TGTGCCAGCAGTCCTGTGGGCTATGGCTACACCTTC. The encoded protein is CASSPVGYGYTF.